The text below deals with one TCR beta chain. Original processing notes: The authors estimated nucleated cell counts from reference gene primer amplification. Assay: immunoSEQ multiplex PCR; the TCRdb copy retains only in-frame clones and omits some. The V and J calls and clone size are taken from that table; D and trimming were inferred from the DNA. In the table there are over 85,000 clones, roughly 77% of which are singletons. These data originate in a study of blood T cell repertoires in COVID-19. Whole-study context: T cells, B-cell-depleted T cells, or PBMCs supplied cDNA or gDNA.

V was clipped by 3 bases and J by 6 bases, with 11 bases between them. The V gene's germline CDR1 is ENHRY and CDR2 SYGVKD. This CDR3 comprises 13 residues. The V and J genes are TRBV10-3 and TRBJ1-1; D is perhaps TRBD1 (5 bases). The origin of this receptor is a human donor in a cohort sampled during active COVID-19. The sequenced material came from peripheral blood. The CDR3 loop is CAISDRDLAEAFF. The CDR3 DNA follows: TGTGCCATCAGTGATCGGGACTTAGCTGAAGCTTTCTTT.